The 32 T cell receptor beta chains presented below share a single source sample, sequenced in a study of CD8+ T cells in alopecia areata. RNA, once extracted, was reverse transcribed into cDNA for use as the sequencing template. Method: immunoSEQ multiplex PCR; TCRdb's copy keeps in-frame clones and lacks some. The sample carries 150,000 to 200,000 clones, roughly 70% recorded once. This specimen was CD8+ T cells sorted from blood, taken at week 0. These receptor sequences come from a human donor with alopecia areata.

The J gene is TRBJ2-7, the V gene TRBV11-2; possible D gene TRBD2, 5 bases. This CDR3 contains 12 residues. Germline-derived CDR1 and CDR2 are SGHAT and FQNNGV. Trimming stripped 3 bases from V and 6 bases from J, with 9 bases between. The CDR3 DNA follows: TGTGCCAGCAGCTTCGTGGAGGCCGAGCAGTACTTC. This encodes CASSFVEAEQYF. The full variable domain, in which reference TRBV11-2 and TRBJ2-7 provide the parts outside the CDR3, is EAGVAQSPRYKIIEKRQSVAFWCNPISGHATLYWYQQILGQGPKLLIQFQNNGVVDDSQLPKDRFSAERLKGVDSTLKIQPAKLEDSAVYLCASSFVEAEQYFGPGTRLTVT.

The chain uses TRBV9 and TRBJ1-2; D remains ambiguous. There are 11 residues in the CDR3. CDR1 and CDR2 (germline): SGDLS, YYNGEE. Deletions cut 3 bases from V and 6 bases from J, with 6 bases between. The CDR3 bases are TGTGCCAGCAGCGGAACAGATGGCTACACCTTC. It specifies CASSGTDGYTF.

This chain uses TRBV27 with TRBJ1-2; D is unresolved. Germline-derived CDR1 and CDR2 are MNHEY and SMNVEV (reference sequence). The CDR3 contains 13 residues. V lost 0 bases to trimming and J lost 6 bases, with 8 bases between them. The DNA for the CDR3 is TGTGCCAGCAGTTTATCGAGGCGCGATGGCTACACCTTC. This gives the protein CASSLSRRDGYTF.

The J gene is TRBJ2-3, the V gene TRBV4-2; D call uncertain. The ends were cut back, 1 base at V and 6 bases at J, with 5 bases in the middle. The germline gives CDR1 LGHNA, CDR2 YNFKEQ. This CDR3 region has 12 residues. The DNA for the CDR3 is TGTGCCAGCAGCCAAGTCGTGGATACGCAGTATTTT. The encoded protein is CASSQVVDTQYF.

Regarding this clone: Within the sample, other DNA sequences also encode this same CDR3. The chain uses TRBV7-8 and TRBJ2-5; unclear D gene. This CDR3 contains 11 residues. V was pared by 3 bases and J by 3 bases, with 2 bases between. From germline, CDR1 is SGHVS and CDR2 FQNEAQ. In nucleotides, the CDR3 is TGTGCCAGCAGCTTGAAAGAGACCCAGTACTTC. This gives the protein CASSLKETQYF.

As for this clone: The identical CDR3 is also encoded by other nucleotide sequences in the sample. The CDR3 region has the DNA TGTGCCAGCAGCTTAGCAGGGGATGGCTACACCTTC. It specifies CASSLAGDGYTF. The V and J genes are TRBV7-9 and TRBJ1-2, with D maybe TRBD1 (5 bases). V shed 0 bases and J shed 6 bases, with 5 bases lying between them. The CDR3 has 12 residues. Germline V gene sequence: CDR1 SEHNR, CDR2 FQNEAQ (reference sequence).

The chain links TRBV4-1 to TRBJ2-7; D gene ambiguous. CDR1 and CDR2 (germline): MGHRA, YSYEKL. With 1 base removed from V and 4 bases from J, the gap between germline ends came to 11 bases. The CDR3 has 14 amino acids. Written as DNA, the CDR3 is TGCGCCAGCAGCCAAGTCCCACTTAAGTACGAGCAGTACTTC. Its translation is CASSQVPLKYEQYF.

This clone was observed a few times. The CDR3 protein is CASSRDRGSATGELFF. Written as DNA, the CDR3 is TGCGCCAGCAGCCGGGACAGGGGGAGTGCCACCGGGGAGCTGTTTTTT. The chain employs TRBV4-1 and TRBJ2-2, with 11 positions matching TRBD1. Trimming at V came to 4 bases and at J to 4 bases, leaving 5 bases not matched to a gene. In germline, CDR1 is MGHRA, CDR2 YSYEKL. The length of the CDR3 is 16 residues.

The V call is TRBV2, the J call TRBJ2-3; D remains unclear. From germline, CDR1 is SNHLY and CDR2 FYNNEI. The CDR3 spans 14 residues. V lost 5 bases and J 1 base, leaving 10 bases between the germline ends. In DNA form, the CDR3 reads TGTGCCAGCAGTAACAGTTGGGGCACAGATACGCAGTATTTT. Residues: CASSNSWGTDTQYF.

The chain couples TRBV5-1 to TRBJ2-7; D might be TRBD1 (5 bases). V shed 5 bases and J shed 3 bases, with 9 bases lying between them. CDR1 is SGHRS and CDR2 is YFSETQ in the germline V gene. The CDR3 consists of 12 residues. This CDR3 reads CASRGDRYEQYF. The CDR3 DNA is TGCGCCAGCAGAGGGGATCGCTACGAGCAGTACTTC.

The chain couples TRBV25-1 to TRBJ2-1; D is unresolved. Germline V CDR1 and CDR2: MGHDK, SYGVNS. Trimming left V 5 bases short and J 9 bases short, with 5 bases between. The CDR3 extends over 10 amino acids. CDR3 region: CASSLGEQFF. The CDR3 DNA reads TGTGCCAGCAGTCTGGGTGAGCAGTTCTTC.

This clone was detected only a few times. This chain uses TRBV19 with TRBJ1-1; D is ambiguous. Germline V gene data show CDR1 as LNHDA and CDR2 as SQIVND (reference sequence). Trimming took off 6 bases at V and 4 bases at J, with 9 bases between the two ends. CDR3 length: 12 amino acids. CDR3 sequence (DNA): TGTGCCAGTAGAATGGGTGGCACTGAAGCTTTCTTT. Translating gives CASRMGGTEAFF.

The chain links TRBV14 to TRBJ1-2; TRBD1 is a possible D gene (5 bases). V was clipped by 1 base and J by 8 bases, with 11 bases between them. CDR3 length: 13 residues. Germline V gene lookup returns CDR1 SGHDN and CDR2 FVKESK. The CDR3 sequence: CASSQGGRYGYTF. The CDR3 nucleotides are TGTGCCAGCAGCCAAGGGGGGAGATACGGCTACACCTTC.

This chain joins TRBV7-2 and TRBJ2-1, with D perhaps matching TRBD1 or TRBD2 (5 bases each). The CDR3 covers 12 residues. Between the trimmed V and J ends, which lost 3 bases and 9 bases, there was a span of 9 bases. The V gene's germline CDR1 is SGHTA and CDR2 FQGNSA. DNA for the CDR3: TGTGCCAGCAGCTTCGGGGCCGGTGAGCAGTTCTTC. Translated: CASSFGAGEQFF.

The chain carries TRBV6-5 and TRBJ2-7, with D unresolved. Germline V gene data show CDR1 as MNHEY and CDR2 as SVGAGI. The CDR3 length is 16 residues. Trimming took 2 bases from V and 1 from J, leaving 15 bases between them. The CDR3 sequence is CASSYAFTDGSYEQYF. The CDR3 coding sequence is TGTGCCAGCAGTTACGCTTTTACCGACGGTTCCTACGAGCAGTACTTC.

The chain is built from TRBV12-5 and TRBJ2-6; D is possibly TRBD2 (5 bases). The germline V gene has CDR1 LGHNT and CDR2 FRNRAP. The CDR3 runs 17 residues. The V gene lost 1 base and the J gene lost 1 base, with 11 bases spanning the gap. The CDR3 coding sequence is TGTGCTAGTGGTTTGGCGAGGGCCTGGTCTGGGGCCAACGTCCTGACTTTC. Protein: CASGLARAWSGANVLTF.

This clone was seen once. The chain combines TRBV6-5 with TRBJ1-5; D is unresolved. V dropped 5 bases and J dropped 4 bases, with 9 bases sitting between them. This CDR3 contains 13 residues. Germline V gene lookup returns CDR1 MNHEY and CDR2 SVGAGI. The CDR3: CASSPLWNQPQHF. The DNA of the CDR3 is TGTGCCAGCAGTCCCCTGTGGAATCAGCCCCAGCATTTT.

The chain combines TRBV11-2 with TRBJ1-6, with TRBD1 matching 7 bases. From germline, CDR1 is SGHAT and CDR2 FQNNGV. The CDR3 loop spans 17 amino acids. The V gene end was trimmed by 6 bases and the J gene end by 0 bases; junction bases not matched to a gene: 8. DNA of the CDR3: TGTGCCAGCAGTTCGGACAGGAGGAGCTCCTATAATTCACCCCTCCACTTT. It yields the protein CASSSDRRSSYNSPLHF. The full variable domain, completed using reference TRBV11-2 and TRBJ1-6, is EAGVAQSPRYKIIEKRQSVAFWCNPISGHATLYWYQQILGQGPKLLIQFQNNGVVDDSQLPKDRFSAERLKGVDSTLKIQPAKLEDSAVYLCASSSDRRSSYNSPLHFGNGTRLTVT.

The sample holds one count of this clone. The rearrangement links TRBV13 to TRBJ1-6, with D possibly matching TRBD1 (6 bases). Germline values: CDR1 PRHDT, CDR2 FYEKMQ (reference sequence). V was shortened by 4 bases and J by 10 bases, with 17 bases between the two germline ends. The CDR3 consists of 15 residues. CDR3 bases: TGTGCCAGCAGCTCCGGAGCCAGGGGTGGATCACCCCTCCACTTT. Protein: CASSSGARGGSPLHF.

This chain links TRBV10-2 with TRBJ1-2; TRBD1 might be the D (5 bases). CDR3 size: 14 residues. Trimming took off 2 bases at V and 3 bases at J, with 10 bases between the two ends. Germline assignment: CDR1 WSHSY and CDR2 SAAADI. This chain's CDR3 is CASSEVGRDYGYTF. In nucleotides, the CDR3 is TGCGCCAGCAGTGAGGTGGGCAGGGACTATGGCTACACCTTC.

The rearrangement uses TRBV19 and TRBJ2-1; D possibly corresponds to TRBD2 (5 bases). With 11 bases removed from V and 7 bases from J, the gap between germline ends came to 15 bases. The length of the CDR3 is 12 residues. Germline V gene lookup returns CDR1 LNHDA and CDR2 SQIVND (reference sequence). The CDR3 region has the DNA TGTGCCTCCACGGGGATAGGTAATGAGCAGTTCTTC. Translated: CASTGIGNEQFF.

The CDR3 nucleotides read TGCAGTGCTGGGTGGGTGGAGCAGTACTTC. Translation: CSAGWVEQYF. The rearrangement joins TRBV20-1 to TRBJ2-7; D is uncertain. Germline V gene sequence: CDR1 DFQATT, CDR2 SNEGSKA (reference sequence). This CDR3 has 10 residues. V was cut by 5 bases and J by 7 bases, with 9 bases left in between.

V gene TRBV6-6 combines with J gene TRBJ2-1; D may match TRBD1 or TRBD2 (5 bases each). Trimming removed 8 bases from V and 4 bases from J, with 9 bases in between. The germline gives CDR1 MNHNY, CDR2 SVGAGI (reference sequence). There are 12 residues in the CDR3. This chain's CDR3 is CASGGIYNEQFF. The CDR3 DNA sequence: TGTGCCAGCGGGGGTATTTACAATGAGCAGTTCTTC.

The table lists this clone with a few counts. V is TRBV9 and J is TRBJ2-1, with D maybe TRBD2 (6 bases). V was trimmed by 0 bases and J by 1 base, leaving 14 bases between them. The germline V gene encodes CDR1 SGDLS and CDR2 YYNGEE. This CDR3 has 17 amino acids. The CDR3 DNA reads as TGTGCCAGCAGCGTAGCCGGCGCGGGGAAATCCTACAATGAGCAGTTCTTC. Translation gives CASSVAGAGKSYNEQFF.

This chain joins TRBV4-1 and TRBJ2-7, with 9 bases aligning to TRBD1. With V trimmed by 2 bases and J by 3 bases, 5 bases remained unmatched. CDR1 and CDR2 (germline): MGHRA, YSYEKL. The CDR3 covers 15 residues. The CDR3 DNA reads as TGCGCCAGCAGCCAACCACAGACAGGGGGCTACGAGCAGTACTTC. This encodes CASSQPQTGGYEQYF.

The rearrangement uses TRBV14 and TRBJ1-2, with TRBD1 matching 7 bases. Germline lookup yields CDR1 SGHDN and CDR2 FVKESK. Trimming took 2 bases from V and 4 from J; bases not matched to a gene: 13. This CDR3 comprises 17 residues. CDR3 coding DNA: TGTGCCAGCAGCCAATCAGATGGACAGGAACGAGTCTATGGCTACACCTTC. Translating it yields CASSQSDGQERVYGYTF. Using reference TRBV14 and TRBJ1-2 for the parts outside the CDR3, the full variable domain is EAGVTQFPSHSVIEKGQTVTLRCDPISGHDNLYWYRRVMGKEIKFLLHFVKESKQDESGMPNNRFLAERTGGTYSTLKVQPAELEDSGVYFCASSQSDGQERVYGYTFGSGTRLTVV.

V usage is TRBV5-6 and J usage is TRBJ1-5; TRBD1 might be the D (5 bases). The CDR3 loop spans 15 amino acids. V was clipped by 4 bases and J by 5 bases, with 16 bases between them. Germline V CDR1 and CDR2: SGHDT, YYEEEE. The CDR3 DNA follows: TGTGCCAGCAGCCCCGGGTGGGGCCTGGATCAGCCCCAGCATTTT. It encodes CASSPGWGLDQPQHF.

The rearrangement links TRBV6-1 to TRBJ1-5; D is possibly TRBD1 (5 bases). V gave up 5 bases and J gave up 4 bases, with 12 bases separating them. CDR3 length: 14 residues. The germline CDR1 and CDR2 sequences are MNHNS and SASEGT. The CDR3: CASSPAGLNQPQHF. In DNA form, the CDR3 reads TGTGCCAGCAGTCCGGCAGGGCTTAATCAGCCCCAGCATTTT.

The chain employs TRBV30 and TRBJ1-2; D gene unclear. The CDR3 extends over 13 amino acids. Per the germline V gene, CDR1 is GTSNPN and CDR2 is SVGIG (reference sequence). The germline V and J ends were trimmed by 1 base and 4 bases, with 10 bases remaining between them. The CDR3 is CAWSEGGFYGYTF. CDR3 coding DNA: TGTGCCTGGAGTGAGGGCGGATTCTATGGCTACACCTTC.

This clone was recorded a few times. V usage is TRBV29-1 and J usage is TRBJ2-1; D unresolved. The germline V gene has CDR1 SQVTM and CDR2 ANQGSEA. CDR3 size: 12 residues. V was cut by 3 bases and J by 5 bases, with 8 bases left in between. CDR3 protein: CSVDEGDNEQFF. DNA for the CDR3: TGCAGCGTTGACGAAGGCGACAATGAGCAGTTCTTC.

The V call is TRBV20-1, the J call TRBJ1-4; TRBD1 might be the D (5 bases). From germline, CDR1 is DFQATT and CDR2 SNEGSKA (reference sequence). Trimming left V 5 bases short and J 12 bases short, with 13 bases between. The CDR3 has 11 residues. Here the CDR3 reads CSAPSSGQLFF. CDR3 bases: TGCAGTGCTCCCTCTTCGGGGCAACTGTTTTTT.

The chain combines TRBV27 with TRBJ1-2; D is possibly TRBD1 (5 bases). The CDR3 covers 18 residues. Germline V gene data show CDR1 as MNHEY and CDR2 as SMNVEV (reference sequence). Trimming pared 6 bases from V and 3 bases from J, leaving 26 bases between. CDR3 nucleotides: TGTGCCAGCAGAGGCGGGGTGGCAGGGAAGTGGGAGGACTATGGCTACACCTTC. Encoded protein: CASRGGVAGKWEDYGYTF.